This T cell receptor (beta chain) was sequenced in a study of T cell responses to AZD1222 COVID-19 vaccine. Libraries were prepared by immunoSEQ multiplex PCR; TCRdb keeps only in-frame clonotypes and omits some of them. The sample consists of about 180,000 clones, 70% to 90% of them appearing once. This clonotype was sampled from an adult who received the AZD1222 COVID-19 vaccine. Sequenced here: peripheral blood, sampled 28 days after the second AZD1222 dose.

The CDR3 bases are TGTGCCAGCAGCCCACCTGAAAACTATGGCTACACCTTC. Its translation is CASSPPENYGYTF. This rearrangement joins TRBV5-4 to TRBJ1-2; D gene ambiguous. Germline values: CDR1 SGHNT, CDR2 YYREEE (reference sequence). The CDR3 runs to 13 residues. Trimming removed 4 bases from V and 2 bases from J, with 9 bases in between.